A single sample is the source of the 3 T cell receptor beta chains below, sequenced in a study of control samples from healthy donors and cancer patients. Generated by immunoSEQ multiplex PCR, the TCRdb table keeps only in-frame clones and is missing some. Of about 120,000 clones detected, 85% to 90% appear once; the ten largest clones hold 2.3%. Material for sequencing was blood. The receptors were gathered from a woman in her seventies in good health.

V usage is TRBV6-5 and J usage is TRBJ2-2; D tentatively fits TRBD1 or TRBD2 (5 bases each). Germline CDR1 and CDR2: MNHEY and SVGAGI. CDR3 length: 15 residues. Trimming stripped 6 bases from V and 0 bases from J, with 11 bases between. CDR3 DNA sequence: TGTGCCAGCAGGGTGGGGGTGACGAACACCGGGGAGCTGTTTTTT. This codes for CASRVGVTNTGELFF.

The chain is built from TRBV19 and TRBJ2-1; 11 nucleotides match TRBD2. The trim removed 9 bases at V and 2 bases at J, leaving 6 bases unmatched. Per the germline V gene, CDR1 is LNHDA and CDR2 is SQIVND (reference sequence). The length of the CDR3 is 15 residues. The CDR3 DNA follows: TGTGCCAGCTCCCTTAGCGGGGGGGCCTACAATGAGCAGTTCTTC. Amino acid sequence: CASSLSGGAYNEQFF. Filled out from reference TRBV19 and TRBJ2-1, the complete variable domain reads DGGITQSPKYLFRKEGQNVTLSCEQNLNHDAMYWYRQDPGQGLRLIYYSQIVNDFQKGDIAEGYSVSREKKESFPLTVTSAQKNPTAFYLCASSLSGGAYNEQFFGPGTRLTVL.

This clone appeared a single time. J is TRBJ1-1 and V is TRBV27, with 9 bases lining up with TRBD1. Germline CDR1 reads MNHEY; CDR2 reads SMNVEV (reference sequence). The J segment lost 7 bases and the V segment lost 6 bases, leaving 6 bases of the junction unmatched. This CDR3 comprises 13 residues. The CDR3 DNA sequence: TGTGCCAGCAGCGGAACAGGGGGCGGTGAAGCTTTCTTT. It codes for CASSGTGGGEAFF.